The entry that follows covers one TCR beta chain sequence. This record comes from a study of blood T cells in healthy people across ages. For the second PCR, which ran for about 7 to 11 cycles, a sample-barcoded 5' primer and a J-beta primer mix were used. Each CDR3 protein gets one entry after TCRdb re-called the 5' RACE reads with MiXCR. Of 730,000 or so distinct CDR3 sequences in the sample, 40% to 45% are singletons; the top ten hold 20%. Per-sample yields of isolated PBMCs were at least 6 million. This CDR3 comprises 15 residues. V was shortened by 0 bases and J by 5 bases, with 12 bases between the two germline ends. CDR1 and CDR2 from the germline V gene are LGHDT and YNNKEL (reference sequence).

This TCR was recovered from a woman aged 60-75 years in good health. Material for sequencing was blood. The genes are TRBV3-1 and TRBJ2-3, with no clear D. CDR3 residues: CASSQDGQRIDTQYF. CDR3 DNA sequence: TGTGCCAGCAGCCAAGATGGGCAGAGAATAGATACGCAGTATTTT.